These 29 T cell receptor beta chains originate from one sample sequenced in a study of T cell responses to AZD1222 COVID-19 vaccine (dated by TCRdb to the early 2020s). Libraries were built with the immunoSEQ multiplex PCR assay. TCRdb took over this immuneACCESS table, retaining in-frame rearrangements with V and J assigned. Such tables are incomplete; in checked studies, under half of the missing clones stem from an unresolved V gene, and the remainder is unexplained. The sample table shows 120,000 or so clones, and roughly 90% are seen once. The ten largest clones capture around 1.5% of the sample. Interpreted using the paper, the time point label stands for: baseline before first vaccination. The sequencing here drew on peripheral blood, taken on day 0 of AZD1222 vaccination. These receptors originate from an adult in good health.

The chain uses TRBV19 and TRBJ2-2, with 11 positions matching TRBD2. The CDR3 sequence is 13 residues long. The germline V gene encodes CDR1 LNHDA and CDR2 SQIVND (reference sequence). J was trimmed by 6 bases and V by 7 bases; bases with no gene match: 1. CDR3 sequence reads: CASIAGGAGELFF. CDR3 bases: TGTGCCAGTATAGCGGGAGGGGCCGGGGAGCTGTTTTTT.

The gene calls are TRBV9 and TRBJ1-4, with 7 positions matching TRBD1. With 4 bases clipped from V and 8 bases from J, the junction kept 14 bases outside the gene matches. The germline CDR1 and CDR2 sequences are SGDLS and YYNGEE. The CDR3 length is 16 residues. CDR3 nucleotide sequence: TGTGCCAGCAGCCCCCAGGGGAGGGGGCTCGAGGAAAAACTGTTTTTT. This gives the protein CASSPQGRGLEEKLFF. Supplemented by reference TRBV9 and TRBJ1-4, the full variable domain reads DSGVTQTPKHLITATGQRVTLRCSPRSGDLSVYWYQQSLDQGLQFLIQYYNGEERAKGNILERFSAQQFPDLHSELNLSSLELGDSALYFCASSPQGRGLEEKLFFGSGTQLSVL.

This clone occurred a few times. The rearrangement uses TRBV3-1 (or the pseudogene TRBV3-2) and TRBJ2-3; perhaps TRBD2 as D (5 bases). This CDR3 is 14 amino acids long. The germline CDR1 and CDR2 sequences are LGHDT and YNNKEL (reference sequence). With 3 bases removed from V and 4 bases from J, the gap between germline ends came to 11 bases. CDR3 amino acids: CASSQSLAADTQYF. CDR3 in DNA: TGTGCCAGCAGCCAGTCGCTAGCCGCAGATACGCAGTATTTT.

This clone has a handful of counts. The chain has TRBV9 and TRBJ1-3; D unresolved. V dropped 7 bases and J dropped 2 bases, with 16 bases sitting between them. The CDR3 sequence is 15 residues long. Germline V lookup: CDR1 SGDLS, CDR2 YYNGEE. CDR3 amino acids: CASQKGMMAGNTIYF. In nucleotides, the CDR3 is TGTGCCAGCCAGAAGGGCATGATGGCTGGAAACACCATATATTTT.

This clone came up a few times. The rearrangement links TRBV2 to TRBJ1-1; no definite D call. Between the trimmed V and J ends, which lost 6 bases and 3 bases, there was a span of 14 bases. This CDR3 spans 14 amino acids. Germline V gene lookup returns CDR1 SNHLY and CDR2 FYNNEI. This chain's CDR3 is CASRRRALDTEAFF. CDR3 coding DNA: TGTGCCAGCAGGAGGCGGGCGTTGGACACTGAAGCTTTCTTT.

CDR3 in amino acids: CASTQAGTGNTIYF. DNA for the CDR3: TGTGCCAGCACCCAAGCCGGGACTGGAAACACCATATATTTT. The chain joins TRBV6-5 to TRBJ1-3; D remains ambiguous. CDR1 is MNHEY and CDR2 is SVGAGI in the germline V gene. Between the trimmed V and J ends, which lost 7 bases and 2 bases, there was a span of 12 bases. The CDR3 has 14 amino acids.

The V gene is TRBV28, the J gene TRBJ1-6; D perhaps matches TRBD1 (6 bases). In germline, CDR1 is MDHEN, CDR2 SYDVKM. This CDR3 has 16 amino acids. V gave up 6 bases and J gave up 9 bases, with 21 bases separating them. The CDR3 loop is CASRAPGLRGASPLHF. The CDR3, as DNA: TGTGCCAGCAGGGCCCCGGGACTTCGGGGGGCTTCACCCCTCCACTTT.

The gene calls are TRBV9 and TRBJ1-2; 11 bases are a match to TRBD1. Germline CDR1 SGDLS, CDR2 YYNGEE. The CDR3 extends over 16 amino acids. The trim removed 1 base at V and 7 bases at J, leaving 9 bases unmatched. CDR3 in DNA: TGTGCCAGCAGCGTACACGGGGACAGGGGGTCCGGTGGCTACACCTTC. Its translation is CASSVHGDRGSGGYTF.

The chain recombines TRBV3-1 (or the pseudogene TRBV3-2) with TRBJ2-1; 9 bases fit TRBD2. Germline trimming cut 0 bases from V and 7 bases from J; bases unmatched to any gene: 4. The CDR3 consists of 15 residues. CDR1 is LGHDT, CDR2 YNNKEL, per germline (reference sequence). The CDR3 is CASSQEAGGPNEQFF. CDR3 DNA: TGTGCCAGCAGCCAAGAAGCGGGAGGTCCTAATGAGCAGTTCTTC.

CDR3 in DNA: TGTGCCAGCAGCCTCTCAGATAGGGAGACCCAGTACTTC. It yields the protein CASSLSDRETQYF. The V and J genes are TRBV7-9 and TRBJ2-5; unclear D gene. This CDR3 has 13 amino acids. The V end was cut by 5 bases, the J end by 5 bases, with 12 bases between. The germline V gene encodes CDR1 SEHNR and CDR2 FQNEAQ (reference sequence). The variable domain in full, with the rest retrieved from reference TRBV7-9 and TRBJ2-5, is DTGVSQNPRHKITKRGQNVTFRCDPISEHNRLYWYRQTLGQGPEFLTYFQNEAQLEKSRLLSDRFSAERPKGSFSTLEIQRTEQGDSAMYLCASSLSDRETQYFGPGTRLLVL.

Here the CDR3 DNA reads TGTGCCAGCAGCTTACTTTCCGCGAGATTCACTGAAGCTTTCTTT. This gives the protein CASSLLSARFTEAFF. The V gene is TRBV7-9, the J gene TRBJ1-1; D uncertain. From germline, CDR1 is SEHNR and CDR2 FQNEAQ (reference sequence). The CDR3 spans 15 residues. With 2 bases removed from V and 4 bases from J, the gap between germline ends came to 14 bases. Using reference TRBV7-9 and TRBJ1-1 for the parts outside the CDR3, the full variable domain is DTGVSQNPRHKITKRGQNVTFRCDPISEHNRLYWYRQTLGQGPEFLTYFQNEAQLEKSRLLSDRFSAERPKGSFSTLEIQRTEQGDSAMYLCASSLLSARFTEAFFGQGTRLTVV.

In this sample, this clone turned up once. The sample carries other DNA sequences with the same CDR3. The chain is built from TRBV19 and TRBJ2-5; no reliable D call. Germline V gene lookup returns CDR1 LNHDA and CDR2 SQIVND (reference sequence). V was pared by 3 bases and J by 5 bases, with 4 bases between. This CDR3 contains 11 residues. DNA for the CDR3: TGTGCCAGTAGTATTAGGGAGACCCAGTACTTC. It yields the protein CASSIRETQYF.

The rearrangement joins TRBV19 to TRBJ1-3; a weak D match, TRBD1 (5 bases). V lost 9 bases, J lost 2 bases, and 26 bases lay in between. CDR1 and CDR2 (germline): LNHDA, SQIVND (reference sequence). The CDR3 is 18 amino acids. DNA of the CDR3: TGTGCCAGCTGGGACGCGGTAGACGCCAGAGTACCTGGAAACACCATATATTTT. Amino acids: CASWDAVDARVPGNTIYF.

This clone came up once. The V and J genes are TRBV29-1 and TRBJ1-1; D remains unclear. The germline CDR1 and CDR2 sequences are SQVTM and ANQGSEA. V was clipped by 4 bases and J by 8 bases, with 14 bases between them. The CDR3 is 12 residues long. This CDR3 reads CSVAYSEPEAFF. DNA of the CDR3: TGCAGCGTTGCGTACAGCGAGCCAGAAGCTTTCTTT.

A single count supports this clone. The genes are TRBV30 and TRBJ2-7; 7 positions match TRBD2. Looked up from germline, CDR1 is GTSNPN and CDR2 is SVGIG (reference sequence). The CDR3 runs 13 residues. Losses at the gene ends were 0 bases for V and 4 bases for J; bases not matched to a gene: 3. The DNA for the CDR3 is TGTGCCTGGAGTGTAGTGGGAGGGTACGAGCAGTACTTC. Translating it yields CAWSVVGGYEQYF.

The chain recombines TRBV7-9 with TRBJ2-3; D is ambiguous. Germline V gene sequence: CDR1 SEHNR, CDR2 FQNEAQ (reference sequence). This CDR3 spans 16 amino acids. Trimming cost V 1 base and J 1 base, with 12 bases left between them. DNA of the CDR3: TGTGCCAGCAGCTTAGAGAGACGTTGGGGCACAGATACGCAGTATTTT. Encoded protein: CASSLERRWGTDTQYF.

On this clone: At one end, the junction sequence differs from germline, possibly due to a read error. This rearrangement joins TRBV7-7 to TRBJ2-7; TRBD1 aligns across 9 bases. Germline assignment: CDR1 SSHAT and CDR2 FNYEAQ (reference sequence). The CDR3 sequence is 14 residues long. This chain's CDR3 is CASSPQDRGYEQYF. The CDR3 coding sequence is TGTGCTAGCAGCCCCCAGGACAGGGGCTACGAGCAGTACTTC.

The V call is TRBV28, the J call TRBJ2-5, with no clear D. Germline V gene lookup returns CDR1 MDHEN and CDR2 SYDVKM. This CDR3 is 12 amino acids long. V gave up 4 bases and J gave up 6 bases, with 9 bases separating them. As DNA, the CDR3 is TGTGCCAGCAGTTCGTCGAAAAAGACCCAGTACTTC. The encoded protein is CASSSSKKTQYF.

V usage is TRBV4-3 and J usage is TRBJ1-2; 8 bases align to TRBD1. The germline gives CDR1 LGHNA, CDR2 YSLEER. This CDR3 has 15 residues. Trimming removed 1 base from V and 2 bases from J; junction bases left unmatched: 3. CDR3 coding DNA: TGCGCCAGCAGCCAAGGGGGACAGGCGAACTATGGCTACACCTTC. Amino acids: CASSQGGQANYGYTF.

The genes are TRBV5-1 and TRBJ2-3, with TRBD1 identical over 8 bases. From germline, CDR1 is SGHRS and CDR2 YFSETQ. This CDR3 spans 13 amino acids. The J segment lost 0 bases and the V segment lost 9 bases, leaving 3 bases of the junction unmatched. CDR3 region: CATRTGSTDTQYF. Written as DNA, the CDR3 is TGCGCCACTCGGACAGGGAGCACAGATACGCAGTATTTT.

The chain combines TRBV5-5 with TRBJ1-2, with D possibly being TRBD1 (5 bases). V was shortened by 4 bases and J by 7 bases, with 17 bases between the two germline ends. This CDR3 is 14 amino acids long. CDR1 and CDR2 from the germline V gene are SGHKS and YYEKEE (reference sequence). The CDR3 spells CASSQTEGLSGYTF. The CDR3 bases are TGTGCCAGCAGCCAGACAGAGGGTTTGTCTGGCTACACCTTC.

CDR3 residues: CASSQESAGGPLNEQYF. For the CDR3, the DNA is TGCGCCAGCAGCCAAGAATCAGCGGGAGGGCCGTTGAACGAGCAGTACTTC. The gene calls are TRBV4-1 and TRBJ2-7; TRBD2 agrees at 10 bases. CDR3 length equals 17 residues. CDR1 is MGHRA and CDR2 is YSYEKL in the germline V gene. With 0 bases clipped from V and 5 bases from J, the junction kept 10 bases outside the gene matches.

The sample holds a few counts of this clone. This chain connects TRBV24-1 to TRBJ2-7; 7 bases map to TRBD1. Germline V gene sequence: CDR1 KGHDR, CDR2 SFDVKD. The CDR3 is 14 amino acids. V dropped 6 bases and J dropped 5; count of bases not matched to a gene: 9. The CDR3 DNA follows: TGTGCCACCAGTCCCCGACAGGGTGTCCACGAGCAGTACTTC. Its protein product is CATSPRQGVHEQYF.

The chain links TRBV30 to TRBJ2-7; 9 positions match TRBD1. Germline loops: CDR1 GTSNPN, CDR2 SVGIG (reference sequence). This CDR3 has 15 amino acids. V shed 5 bases and J 1 base; nucleotides not matched to a gene: 9. The CDR3 region is CAWEGGQGISYEQYF. The CDR3 DNA sequence: TGTGCCTGGGAGGGTGGACAGGGGATATCCTACGAGCAGTACTTC. Looking up the rest from reference TRBV30 and TRBJ2-7 gives the full variable domain: SQTIHQWPATLVQPVGSPLSLECTVEGTSNPNLYWYRQAAGRGLQLLFYSVGIGQISSEVPQNLSASRPQDRQFILSSKKLLLSDSGFYLCAWEGGQGISYEQYFGPGTRLTVT.

The gene calls are TRBV27 and TRBJ2-1, with D possibly being TRBD2 (5 bases). V was pared by 7 bases and J by 5 bases, with 18 bases between. The CDR3 consists of 15 residues. CDR1 and CDR2 from the germline V gene are MNHEY and SMNVEV (reference sequence). CDR3 coding DNA: TGTGCCAGCACCCCGGAGGACTTCGAACACAATGAGCAGTTCTTC. Its translation is CASTPEDFEHNEQFF.

Only one count was recorded for this clone. The chain joins TRBV6-4 to TRBJ2-1, with 8 bases aligning to TRBD2. The CDR3 contains 17 residues. Germline trimming cut 0 bases from V and 4 bases from J; bases unmatched to any gene: 8. CDR1 and CDR2 from the germline V gene are MRHNA and SNTAGT. The CDR3 loop reads CASSDSAGVISYNEQFF. In DNA form, the CDR3 reads TGTGCCAGCAGTGACTCAGCGGGAGTGATTTCTTACAATGAGCAGTTCTTC.

The chain carries TRBV7-8 and TRBJ2-7; TRBD2 agrees at 12 bases. The CDR3 sequence is 18 residues long. Trimming removed 9 bases from V and 2 bases from J; junction bases left unmatched: 17. The V gene's germline CDR1 is SGHVS and CDR2 FQNEAQ. This chain's CDR3 is CASQASGRAVWPAYEQYF. CDR3 coding DNA: TGTGCCAGTCAGGCTAGCGGGAGGGCGGTGTGGCCCGCCTACGAGCAGTACTTC. The variable domain in full, completed from reference TRBV7-8 and TRBJ2-7, reads GAGVSQSPRYKVAKRGQDVALRCDPISGHVSLFWYQQALGQGPEFLTYFQNEAQLDKSGLPSDRFFAERPEGSVSTLKIQRTQQEDSAVYLCASQASGRAVWPAYEQYFGPGTRLTVT.

The chain combines TRBV30 with TRBJ2-7, with 7 bases fitting TRBD2. Per the germline V gene, CDR1 is GTSNPN and CDR2 is SVGIG (reference sequence). J gave up 7 bases and V 4 bases, and 7 bases lay outside the gene matches. CDR3 length: 12 residues. The CDR3 DNA is TGTGCCTGGATGGGAGGGTTAGAGGAGCAGTACTTC. Its protein is CAWMGGLEEQYF.

This clone has just one count. As DNA, the CDR3 is TGTGCCAGCAGTCACAATCCGGGACAGGGACCCTACGAGCAGTACTTC. It translates to CASSHNPGQGPYEQYF. The chain links TRBV28 to TRBJ2-7; 9 nucleotides line up with TRBD1. Trimming at V came to 5 bases and at J to 2 bases, leaving 10 bases not matched to a gene. The CDR3 runs to 16 residues. Germline-derived CDR1 and CDR2 are MDHEN and SYDVKM.